The clone carrying this T cell receptor (beta chain) was detected only once. The data derive from a study of shared clonotypes between healthy human individuals. The protocol was immunoSEQ multiplex PCR, while the TCRdb copy is restricted to in-frame clones and leaves out a portion. The sample yields 2 million to 3 million clones, roughly 93% seen once. The CDR3 contains 15 residues. Trimming removed 3 bases at V and 1 base at J, with 13 bases between. CDR1 is SGHRS, CDR2 YFSETQ, per germline. The clonotype originates from a man aged 18-30 years in good health. Some clones in this sample may be carry-over from other donors' samples. The chain carries TRBV5-1 and TRBJ1-1; the D gene is possibly TRBD1 (6 bases). Sequenced sample: naive CD4+ T cells from PBMCs. Described subset: CD45RA+ positively selected. The CDR3 spells CASSYLTQGNTEAFF. The DNA for the CDR3 is TGCGCCAGCAGCTACCTTACACAGGGGAACACTGAAGCTTTCTTT. Full variable domain (missing parts from reference TRBV5-1 and TRBJ1-1): KAGVTQTPRYLIKTRGQQVTLSCSPISGHRSVSWYQQTPGQGLQFLFEYFSETQRNKGNFPGRFSGRQFSNSRSEMNVSTLELGDSALYLCASSYLTQGNTEAFFGQGTRLTVV.